Each of the 15 T cell receptor beta chains below was sequenced from the same sample in a study of beta chain features in type 1 diabetes. The sequenced template was cDNA made from the entire isolated RNA. Clones were read by immunoSEQ multiplex PCR, and TCRdb kept only the in-frame ones, dropping some. The table lists 200,000 to 250,000 clones, around 65% of them singletons. The sequenced sample was naive CD4+ T cells from blood. Receptors were obtained from a man younger than 40 in good health.

This clone came up once. The chain carries TRBV30 and TRBJ2-1, with 12 nucleotides matching TRBD2. Germline loops: CDR1 GTSNPN, CDR2 SVGIG (reference sequence). The CDR3 is made up of 16 amino acids. V trimming: 0 bases; J trimming: 7 bases; junction bases outside the gene matches: 7. The CDR3 loop reads CAWSVMGTSGRNEQFF. CDR3 nucleotides: TGTGCCTGGAGTGTAATGGGGACTAGCGGGCGGAATGAGCAGTTCTTC. The full variable domain, completed using reference TRBV30 and TRBJ2-1, is SQTIHQWPATLVQPVGSPLSLECTVEGTSNPNLYWYRQAAGRGLQLLFYSVGIGQISSEVPQNLSASRPQDRQFILSSKKLLLSDSGFYLCAWSVMGTSGRNEQFFGPGTRLTVL.

This clone was seen more than once but under ten times. The chain carries TRBV9 and TRBJ2-2, with D unclear. The CDR3 consists of 13 residues. V was pared by 0 bases and J by 7 bases, with 7 bases between. Germline V gives CDR1 SGDLS, CDR2 YYNGEE. The CDR3: CASSVAGHGELFF. The CDR3 region has the DNA TGTGCCAGCAGCGTAGCGGGTCACGGGGAGCTGTTTTTT.

V gene TRBV4-3 combines with J gene TRBJ2-3; unclear D gene. Trimming removed 1 base at V and 3 bases at J, with 8 bases between. This CDR3 has 14 amino acids. Germline CDR1 reads LGHNA; CDR2 reads YSLEER. Written as DNA, the CDR3 is TGCGCCAGCAGCCAAGTGGTCCTAACAGATACGCAGTATTTT. Translation: CASSQVVLTDTQYF.

This chain connects TRBV30 to TRBJ2-5; 9 bases line up with TRBD1. The germline CDR1 and CDR2 sequences are GTSNPN and SVGIG (reference sequence). The CDR3 length is 14 residues. V dropped 0 bases and J dropped 5; count of bases not matched to a gene: 4. This CDR3 reads CAWSVGTGWETQYF. CDR3 nucleotide sequence: TGTGCCTGGAGTGTCGGGACAGGGTGGGAGACCCAGTACTTC.

The gene calls are TRBV18 and TRBJ2-5, with a tentative D call TRBD2 (5 bases). Trimming left V 2 bases short and J 7 bases short, with 11 bases between. Germline CDR1 is KGHSH and CDR2 is LQKENI. The CDR3 is made up of 13 amino acids. CDR3 in DNA: TGTGCCAGCTCACCAGCTGATGGAGGGACCCAGTACTTC. Its protein is CASSPADGGTQYF.

This clone was seen only once. This chain connects TRBV11-2 to TRBJ2-5, with D maybe TRBD1 (6 bases). The CDR3 extends over 13 amino acids. CDR1 SGHAT and CDR2 FQNNGV come from the germline V gene. The ends were cut back, 4 bases at V and 3 bases at J, with 9 bases in the middle. The CDR3 DNA sequence: TGTGCCAGCAGCTCTGGGACAAAAGAGACCCAGTACTTC. Translating gives CASSSGTKETQYF.

The chain links TRBV5-1 to TRBJ2-1; D call uncertain. Per the germline V gene, CDR1 is SGHRS and CDR2 is YFSETQ. Trimming shortened V by 6 bases and J by 6 bases, and 10 bases separated the two germline ends. The CDR3 extends over 12 amino acids. The CDR3 DNA is TGCGCCAGCACCAAGTCGAGCAATGAGCAGTTCTTC. Its translation is CASTKSSNEQFF.

The chain has TRBV29-1 and TRBJ2-1; TRBD2 aligns across 7 bases. The length of the CDR3 is 14 residues. Germline CDR1 SQVTM, CDR2 ANQGSEA. V gave up 5 bases and J gave up 1 base; unmatched junction bases: 5. CDR3 region: CSVLAVPSYNEQFF. For the CDR3, the DNA is TGCAGCGTTCTAGCGGTACCATCCTACAATGAGCAGTTCTTC.

This chain links TRBV29-1 with TRBJ2-3; no clear D. Germline loops: CDR1 SQVTM, CDR2 ANQGSEA. The CDR3 spans 14 residues. Trimming took 6 bases from V and 1 from J, leaving 14 bases between them. The CDR3 is CSVVRAWGTDTQYF. In DNA, the CDR3 is TGCAGCGTCGTCCGGGCCTGGGGCACAGATACGCAGTATTTT.

The J gene is TRBJ2-1, the V gene TRBV2, with TRBD1 matching 10 bases. There are 15 residues in the CDR3. Unmatched junction bases numbered 0, after V lost 3 bases and J lost 1 base. Germline V lookup: CDR1 SNHLY, CDR2 FYNNEI. The chain's CDR3 is CASSEDRGSYNEQFF. The CDR3 DNA follows: TGTGCCAGCAGTGAGGACAGGGGGTCCTACAATGAGCAGTTCTTC.

The chain is built from TRBV14 and TRBJ2-3; D call uncertain. Germline-derived CDR1 and CDR2 are SGHDN and FVKESK. The CDR3 is 8 amino acids. V lost 9 bases, J lost 8 bases, and 3 bases lay in between. The CDR3 loop reads CASRTQYF. In nucleotides, the CDR3 is TGTGCCAGTCGTACGCAGTATTTT.

This clone was seen only a few times. The rearrangement links TRBV7-2 to TRBJ2-7; D possibly corresponds to TRBD2 (5 bases). The CDR3 length is 15 residues. The germline gives CDR1 SGHTA, CDR2 FQGNSA. The ends were cut back, 0 bases at V and 6 bases at J, with 15 bases in the middle. The CDR3 nucleotides read TGTGCCAGCAGCTTAGCTTCCGGGATTTCTTCCGAGCAGTACTTC. Translation: CASSLASGISSEQYF.

CDR3: CATSVGGTDPGYTF. The CDR3 nucleotides read TGTGCCACCAGCGTCGGGGGGACAGACCCTGGCTACACCTTC. The V call is TRBV15, the J call TRBJ1-2; TRBD1 matches 7 bases. V shed 5 bases and J 7 bases; nucleotides not matched to a gene: 10. Per the germline V gene, CDR1 is LNHNV and CDR2 is YYDKDF (reference sequence). The CDR3 runs 14 residues.

This clone was picked up a small number of times. V gene TRBV29-1 combines with J gene TRBJ2-3, with 8 bases that match TRBD1. V shed 2 bases, J shed 4 bases, and the junction held 8 bases outside the gene matches. CDR1 is SQVTM, CDR2 ANQGSEA, per germline. This CDR3 has 15 residues. The CDR3 loop reads CSVEIGRGLADTQYF. CDR3 nucleotide sequence: TGCAGCGTTGAAATTGGCAGGGGGCTGGCAGATACGCAGTATTTT.

This chain links TRBV12-5 with TRBJ2-5, with TRBD1 identical over 7 bases. Germline CDR1 reads LGHNT; CDR2 reads FRNRAP. The CDR3 extends over 13 amino acids. Trimming cost V 6 bases and J 5 bases; bases outside gene matches: 6. CDR3 residues: CASGPDRVETQYF. CDR3 sequence (DNA): TGTGCTAGTGGCCCAGACAGGGTTGAGACCCAGTACTTC.